This entry features one T cell receptor (beta chain) sequence. This entry belongs to a study of blood T cell repertoires in COVID-19. The germline gives CDR1 LNHNV, CDR2 YYDKDF (reference sequence). The CDR3 has 16 amino acids. The V and J ends lost 5 bases and 7 bases, in that order; junction bases with no gene match: 12. Clones were read by immunoSEQ multiplex PCR, and TCRdb kept only the in-frame ones, dropping some. The table records roughly 40,000 clones, about 76% of them present only once. The J gene is TRBJ2-2, the V gene TRBV15, with 8 bases fitting TRBD2. The sample consisted of peripheral blood. This sequence was found in an older man with active or convalescent COVID-19. This CDR3 is CATSRGGSTQGGELFF. The CDR3 DNA reads TGTGCCACCAGCCGGGGGGGATCCACCCAGGGCGGGGAGCTGTTTTTT. Variable domain in full (rest from reference TRBV15 and TRBJ2-2): DAMVIQNPRYQVTQFGKPVTLSCSQTLNHNVMYWYQQKSSQAPKLLFHYYDKDFNNEADTPDNFQSRRPNTSFCFLDIRSPGLGDTAMYLCATSRGGSTQGGELFFGEGSRLTVL.